One sample yielded the 30 T cell receptor beta chains listed below, sequenced in a study of blood T cell repertoires in COVID-19 (dated by TCRdb to the early 2020s). The library was prepared using the immunoSEQ multiplex PCR assay. TCRdb retrieved this table from immuneACCESS and kept in-frame rearrangements only. Not all clones are present; in checked studies, unresolved V genes account for under half, and no reason is known for the remainder. This sample comprises some 260,000 clones, approximately 86% of them detected only once. The top ten constitute 0.65% to 0.95% of the sample. The sequenced sample consisted of peripheral blood. These receptors were taken from a woman in her twenties or thirties with acute or convalescent COVID-19.

The genes are TRBV7-8 and TRBJ2-2, with D tentatively TRBD2 (6 bases). The ends were cut back, 5 bases at V and 6 bases at J, with 13 bases in the middle. The CDR3 is made up of 14 amino acids. Germline V gives CDR1 SGHVS, CDR2 FQNEAQ. CDR3 sequence: CASSPSVGAGELFF. DNA of the CDR3: TGTGCCAGCAGCCCTAGCGTGGGGGCCGGGGAGCTGTTTTTT. The variable domain in full, with the rest retrieved from reference TRBV7-8 and TRBJ2-2, is GAGVSQSPRYKVAKRGQDVALRCDPISGHVSLFWYQQALGQGPEFLTYFQNEAQLDKSGLPSDRFFAERPEGSVSTLKIQRTQQEDSAVYLCASSPSVGAGELFFGEGSRLTVL.

CDR3 region: CASSQAGGVQVGGEQYF. In nucleotides, the CDR3 is TGTGCCAGCAGCCAAGCCGGCGGGGTTCAGGTTGGGGGCGAGCAGTACTTC. The V call is TRBV14, the J call TRBJ2-7; tentative D call: TRBD2 (6 bases). CDR1 and CDR2 from the germline V gene are SGHDN and FVKESK. The length of the CDR3 is 17 residues. V lost 1 base, J lost 6 bases, and 22 bases lay in between.

This clone was detected only a few times. This chain links TRBV10-3 with TRBJ1-6; no definite D call. CDR1 and CDR2 (germline): ENHRY, SYGVKD. V shed 4 bases and J shed 9 bases, with 10 bases lying between them. The CDR3 length is 13 residues. CDR3 in DNA: TGTGCCATCAGTGGAGAGGTTCGTTCACCCCTCCACTTT. It translates to CAISGEVRSPLHF.

V gene TRBV14 combines with J gene TRBJ1-1; 8 bases align to TRBD1. Germline V gene sequence: CDR1 SGHDN, CDR2 FVKESK. The J segment lost 3 bases and the V segment lost 4 bases, leaving 10 bases of the junction unmatched. The CDR3 totals 16 residues. In DNA form, the CDR3 reads TGTGCCAGCAGCCTATACAGGGGGAGTAGGGACACTGAAGCTTTCTTT. Translation: CASSLYRGSRDTEAFF.

This chain links TRBV5-4 with TRBJ2-6; TRBD2 is a possible D gene (6 bases). The CDR3 extends over 16 amino acids. Trimming took 1 base from V and 2 from J, leaving 10 bases between them. Germline lookup yields CDR1 SGHNT and CDR2 YYREEE (reference sequence). The DNA for the CDR3 is TGTGCCAGCAGCTTGTCCTCGGGGGCTGGGGCCAACGTCCTGACTTTC. Translation: CASSLSSGAGANVLTF.

This chain uses TRBV12-3 or TRBV12-4 with TRBJ1-5, with D unresolved. V shed 3 bases and J shed 3 bases, with 6 bases lying between them. This CDR3 is 13 amino acids long. CDR3 coding DNA: TGTGCCAGCAGTTTGAGGCTCAATCAGCCCCAGCATTTT. Translating it yields CASSLRLNQPQHF.

The CDR3 spells CATSDLGQLEQFF. The CDR3 DNA is TGTGCCACCAGTGATTTGGGACAGCTTGAGCAGTTCTTC. The J gene is TRBJ2-1, the V gene TRBV24-1; D may be TRBD1 (6 bases). From germline, CDR1 is KGHDR and CDR2 SFDVKD. Trimming pared 0 bases from V and 9 bases from J, leaving 8 bases between. The CDR3 length is 13 residues.

The genes are TRBV12-3 or TRBV12-4 and TRBJ2-1; D ambiguous. V gave up 5 bases and J gave up 7 bases, with 12 bases separating them. The CDR3 length is 13 residues. CDR3 region: CASSPSTRNEQFF. CDR3 in DNA: TGTGCCAGCAGTCCAAGCACCCGGAATGAGCAGTTCTTC.

The chain couples TRBV6-6 to TRBJ1-5; 10 bases fit TRBD1. This CDR3 comprises 15 residues. Per the germline V gene, CDR1 is MNHNY and CDR2 is SVGAGI (reference sequence). The junction had 8 bases not matched to a gene; V was cut back by 6 bases and J by 6 bases. This chain's CDR3 is CASRSPGQGSQPQHF. CDR3 nucleotides: TGTGCCAGCAGATCCCCGGGACAGGGGAGTCAGCCCCAGCATTTT.

This chain links TRBV4-3 with TRBJ2-3; no definite D call. Germline V gives CDR1 LGHNA, CDR2 YSLEER. The CDR3 has 16 amino acids. The germline V and J ends were trimmed by 0 bases and 0 bases, with 10 bases remaining between them. The CDR3 is CASSQDSQASTDTQYF. Written as DNA, the CDR3 is TGCGCCAGCAGCCAAGATAGTCAGGCTAGCACAGATACGCAGTATTTT.

The rearrangement joins TRBV12-3 or TRBV12-4 to TRBJ2-7, with D perhaps TRBD2 (5 bases). Trimming stripped 4 bases from V and 3 bases from J, with 7 bases between. This CDR3 region has 12 residues. As DNA, the CDR3 is TGTGCCAGCAGTTCCGGGATCTACGAGCAGTACTTC. Translated: CASSSGIYEQYF.

The genes are TRBV9 and TRBJ1-2, with 9 positions matching TRBD1. The CDR3 is 14 amino acids. Germline V gives CDR1 SGDLS, CDR2 YYNGEE. V lost 4 bases and J lost 4; bases outside the gene matches: 5. The CDR3 loop reads CASSPQQGAYGYTF. In DNA form, the CDR3 reads TGTGCCAGCAGCCCCCAACAGGGGGCCTATGGCTACACCTTC.

This clone was found a few times. V and J are TRBV7-9 and TRBJ1-5; 9 bases align to TRBD1. With 5 bases clipped from V and 4 bases from J, the junction kept 9 bases outside the gene matches. The V gene's germline CDR1 is SEHNR and CDR2 FQNEAQ (reference sequence). The CDR3 has 16 residues. CDR3 sequence reads: CASSRWGQGPNQPQHF. CDR3 DNA: TGTGCCAGCAGCCGCTGGGGACAGGGACCAAATCAGCCCCAGCATTTT.

The chain employs TRBV6-5 and TRBJ2-5; TRBD2 matches 11 bases. The CDR3 extends over 15 amino acids. CDR1 and CDR2 from the germline V gene are MNHEY and SVGAGI. Trimming removed 6 bases from V and 4 bases from J; junction bases left unmatched: 7. Here the CDR3 DNA reads TGTGCCAGCAGCACCATAGCGGGAGGGCGAGAGACCCAGTACTTC. Protein: CASSTIAGGRETQYF.

Here the CDR3 reads CASSPWTSGSFYEQYF. The CDR3 bases are TGTGCCAGCAGCCCCTGGACTAGCGGGAGTTTCTACGAGCAGTACTTC. This chain connects TRBV4-2 to TRBJ2-7; 13 bases are shared with TRBD2. V gave up 4 bases and J gave up 3 bases; unmatched junction bases: 6. This CDR3 has 16 amino acids. CDR1 is LGHNA and CDR2 is YNFKEQ in the germline V gene.

The chain carries TRBV5-1 and TRBJ2-5, with D tentatively TRBD2 (6 bases). Germline V gives CDR1 SGHRS, CDR2 YFSETQ. V lost 2 bases and J lost 2, with 10 bases in between. The CDR3 is made up of 14 amino acids. The CDR3 sequence: CASSFAGTQETQYF. CDR3 sequence (DNA): TGCGCCAGCAGCTTCGCCGGGACTCAAGAGACCCAGTACTTC. The full variable domain, in which reference TRBV5-1 and TRBJ2-5 provide the parts outside the CDR3, is KAGVTQTPRYLIKTRGQQVTLSCSPISGHRSVSWYQQTPGQGLQFLFEYFSETQRNKGNFPGRFSGRQFSNSRSEMNVSTLELGDSALYLCASSFAGTQETQYFGPGTRLLVL.

The chain is built from TRBV3-1 (or the pseudogene TRBV3-2) and TRBJ2-1, with 7 bases identical to TRBD2. V lost 0 bases to trimming and J lost 5 bases; unmatched junction nucleotides: 10. Germline loops: CDR1 LGHDT, CDR2 YNNKEL (reference sequence). The CDR3 contains 17 residues. The CDR3, as DNA: TGTGCCAGCAGCCAAGAAGCCCCGGCTAGCGGAAACAATGAGCAGTTCTTC. Translated: CASSQEAPASGNNEQFF.

At least ten counts were recorded for this clone. The chain joins TRBV5-1 to TRBJ2-7; 14 nucleotides match TRBD2. V shed 2 bases, J shed 9 bases, and the junction held 1 base outside the gene matches. The CDR3 loop spans 13 amino acids. Looked up from germline, CDR1 is SGHRS and CDR2 is YFSETQ. CDR3 loop: CASSLGTSGGQYF. The CDR3 coding sequence is TGCGCCAGCAGCTTAGGGACTAGCGGGGGGCAGTACTTC.

This rearrangement joins TRBV5-4 to TRBJ2-1, with 9 bases fitting TRBD1. Per germline, CDR1 SGHNT and CDR2 YYREEE (reference sequence). The ends lost 4 bases at V and 2 bases at J; junction bases unmatched: 4. The CDR3 consists of 15 residues. The CDR3 DNA sequence: TGTGCCAGCAGCCGGACAGGGGCCCCCTACAATGAGCAGTTCTTC. Protein sequence: CASSRTGAPYNEQFF.

The rearrangement uses TRBV25-1 and TRBJ2-7, with TRBD2 identical over 7 bases. The CDR3 is 15 amino acids. Losses at the gene ends were 6 bases for V and 2 bases for J; bases not matched to a gene: 10. CDR1 is MGHDK and CDR2 is SYGVNS in the germline V gene. This CDR3 is CASSAGWRGTYEQYF. In DNA, the CDR3 is TGTGCCAGCAGCGCAGGGTGGCGGGGGACCTACGAGCAGTACTTC.

The chain carries TRBV5-1 and TRBJ2-7; TRBD2 matches 13 bases. Germline loops: CDR1 SGHRS, CDR2 YFSETQ. The ends lost 4 bases at V and 6 bases at J; junction bases unmatched: 13. CDR3 length: 17 amino acids. CDR3 DNA: TGCGCCAGCAGCAGAGGGACTAGCGGGATGGGTCCCTCCGAGCAGTACTTC. Protein product: CASSRGTSGMGPSEQYF. Supplemented by reference TRBV5-1 and TRBJ2-7, the full variable domain reads KAGVTQTPRYLIKTRGQQVTLSCSPISGHRSVSWYQQTPGQGLQFLFEYFSETQRNKGNFPGRFSGRQFSNSRSEMNVSTLELGDSALYLCASSRGTSGMGPSEQYFGPGTRLTVT.

V and J are TRBV6-6 and TRBJ2-7; D not certain. The V gene lost 6 bases and the J gene lost 4 bases, with 7 bases spanning the gap. CDR3 length: 11 amino acids. CDR1 is MNHNY and CDR2 is SVGAGI in the germline V gene (reference sequence). In nucleotides, the CDR3 is TGTGCCAGCAGCCACAAATACGAGCAGTACTTC. Its translation: CASSHKYEQYF.

This sequence joins TRBV30 and TRBJ2-3, with 11 bases identical to TRBD2. The junction had 5 bases not matched to a gene; V was cut back by 5 bases and J by 1 base. In germline, CDR1 is GTSNPN, CDR2 SVGIG (reference sequence). The CDR3 is 15 residues long. CDR3 nucleotide sequence: TGTGCCTGGGGTGAACTAGCGGGAGGCACAGATACGCAGTATTTT. Protein sequence: CAWGELAGGTDTQYF.

This clone came up once. The rearrangement links TRBV19 to TRBJ2-2; 14 nucleotides line up with TRBD2. V was clipped by 6 bases and J by 5 bases; unmatched bases: 8. There are 17 residues in the CDR3. Germline lookup yields CDR1 LNHDA and CDR2 SQIVND (reference sequence). DNA for the CDR3: TGTGCCAGTAGGGGGCTTCGACTAGCGGGAGGGACCGGGGAGCTGTTTTTT. Residues: CASRGLRLAGGTGELFF.

V gene TRBV19 combines with J gene TRBJ2-1; D possibly corresponds to TRBD1 (6 bases). The CDR3 is made up of 16 amino acids. V lost 4 bases, J lost 0 bases, and 13 bases lay in between. Germline-derived CDR1 and CDR2 are LNHDA and SQIVND (reference sequence). This CDR3 is CASSSWGRNSYNEQFF. The CDR3 coding sequence is TGTGCCAGTAGTAGTTGGGGGCGGAACTCCTACAATGAGCAGTTCTTC.

The chain has TRBV6-2 or TRBV6-3 and TRBJ2-2, with TRBD2 identical over 10 bases. The germline gives CDR1 MNHEY, CDR2 SVGEGT. CDR3 size: 17 residues. V was pared by 2 bases and J by 2 bases, with 5 bases of the junction left unmatched. CDR3 DNA: TGTGCCAGCAGTTACGAAGCGGGAGGGCCAAACACCGGGGAGCTGTTTTTT. Residues: CASSYEAGGPNTGELFF.

This clone showed up just a few times. This chain joins TRBV11-2 and TRBJ2-5; D remains ambiguous. The V gene's germline CDR1 is SGHAT and CDR2 FQNNGV. The CDR3 length is 14 residues. The V end lost 4 bases, the J end lost 2 bases, and 11 bases lay between the germline ends. The CDR3 is CASSSSGVQETQYF. In DNA, the CDR3 is TGTGCCAGCAGCTCCTCAGGCGTACAAGAGACCCAGTACTTC.

As regards this clone: At one end the junction does not follow the germline gene, possibly because of a read error. V and J are TRBV5-1 and TRBJ2-6, with D possibly matching TRBD2 (7 bases). Germline V CDR1 and CDR2: SGHRS, YFSETQ. The CDR3 consists of 16 residues. The CDR3 sequence is CASCLGAGAGANVLTF. Here the CDR3 DNA reads TGCGCCAGCTGCTTGGGGGCGGGGGCTGGGGCCAACGTCCTGACTTTC.

The chain carries TRBV3-1 (or the pseudogene TRBV3-2) and TRBJ2-2; 7 nucleotides line up with TRBD2. Germline CDR1 is LGHDT and CDR2 is YNNKEL (reference sequence). The CDR3 extends over 18 amino acids. J lost 3 bases, V lost 4 bases, and 14 bases had no gene match. CDR3 nucleotides: TGTGCCAGCAGCCTCCAAAACCACCAACGGGAGGACACCGGGGAGCTGTTTTTT. Its translation is CASSLQNHQREDTGELFF.

The gene calls are TRBV30 and TRBJ2-3; D not resolved. Germline V CDR1 and CDR2: GTSNPN, SVGIG (reference sequence). The CDR3 covers 13 residues. Trimming pared 1 base from V and 5 bases from J, leaving 10 bases between. For the CDR3, the DNA is TGTGCCTGGAGTGCCGCCGGGTTAGATACGCAGTATTTT. Its protein is CAWSAAGLDTQYF. Full variable domain (missing parts from reference TRBV30 and TRBJ2-3): SQTIHQWPATLVQPVGSPLSLECTVEGTSNPNLYWYRQAAGRGLQLLFYSVGIGQISSEVPQNLSASRPQDRQFILSSKKLLLSDSGFYLCAWSAAGLDTQYFGPGTRLTVL.